The 15 T cell receptor beta chains reported below all come from one sample, sequenced in a study of blood T cell repertoires in COVID-19. TCRdb's copy holds only in-frame clones and misses some; the assay was immunoSEQ multiplex PCR. This table holds approximately 140,000 clones, about 87% found once. The source material was peripheral blood. The source of these receptors is a human donor in a cohort sampled during active COVID-19.

The V gene is TRBV7-8, the J gene TRBJ2-1, with D tentatively TRBD2 (7 bases). The germline V gene encodes CDR1 SGHVS and CDR2 FQNEAQ. The V and J ends lost 8 bases and 0 bases respectively, with 20 bases between them. The CDR3 has 17 amino acids. CDR3 residues: CASLGASGRSSYNEQFF. CDR3 nucleotide sequence: TGTGCCAGCCTGGGGGCTAGCGGCAGGAGCTCCTACAATGAGCAGTTCTTC.

The chain is built from TRBV5-1 and TRBJ1-5; 8 positions match TRBD1. Germline lookup yields CDR1 SGHRS and CDR2 YFSETQ. J lost 6 bases, V lost 1 base, and 3 bases had no gene match. The CDR3 is 14 amino acids. CDR3 region: CASSLYQGAQPQHF. The CDR3 DNA sequence: TGCGCCAGCAGCTTGTATCAGGGGGCTCAGCCCCAGCATTTT.

The genes are TRBV20-1 and TRBJ1-2; D remains unclear. The germline gives CDR1 DFQATT, CDR2 SNEGSKA (reference sequence). This CDR3 contains 11 residues. The V end was cut by 3 bases, the J end by 5 bases, with 7 bases between. CDR3 protein: CSARQSYGYTF. For the CDR3, the DNA is TGCAGTGCTAGGCAGTCATATGGCTACACCTTC.

The CDR3 region is CASSDPGTGGGDTQYF. The CDR3 DNA sequence: TGTGCCAGCAGTGATCCCGGGACAGGGGGTGGAGATACGCAGTATTTT. This chain joins TRBV25-1 and TRBJ2-3, with 11 nucleotides matching TRBD1. Trimming removed 3 bases from V and 5 bases from J; junction bases left unmatched: 7. Germline V lookup: CDR1 MGHDK, CDR2 SYGVNS. The CDR3 spans 16 residues.

The chain recombines TRBV6-5 with TRBJ1-1; perhaps TRBD1 as D (6 bases). The CDR3 contains 14 residues. V was trimmed by 1 base and J by 1 base, leaving 7 bases between them. Germline values: CDR1 MNHEY, CDR2 SVGAGI. The CDR3 nucleotides are TGTGCCAGCAGTTACTTGGGACAGAACACTGAAGCTTTCTTT. This sequence encodes CASSYLGQNTEAFF.

The chain's CDR3 is CATSRAPTGPTNEKLFF. The CDR3 region has the DNA TGTGCCACCAGCAGAGCCCCAACAGGTCCAACTAATGAAAAACTGTTTTTT. The rearrangement uses TRBV15 and TRBJ1-4; TRBD1 might be the D (5 bases). The V end was cut by 1 base, the J end by 0 bases, with 12 bases between. CDR1 LNHNV and CDR2 YYDKDF come from the germline V gene (reference sequence). The CDR3 contains 17 residues. Combining the CDR3 with reference TRBV15 and TRBJ1-4 gives the whole variable domain DAMVIQNPRYQVTQFGKPVTLSCSQTLNHNVMYWYQQKSSQAPKLLFHYYDKDFNNEADTPDNFQSRRPNTSFCFLDIRSPGLGDTAMYLCATSRAPTGPTNEKLFFGSGTQLSVL.

This rearrangement joins TRBV5-1 to TRBJ2-5; tentatively, D is TRBD2 (5 bases). Germline V gene data show CDR1 as SGHRS and CDR2 as YFSETQ. Trimming took off 1 base at V and 2 bases at J, with 15 bases between the two ends. There are 16 residues in the CDR3. The CDR3 coding sequence is TGCGCCAGCAGCTTGATCCGGAGACGGGGACAAGAGACCCAGTACTTC. Its protein product is CASSLIRRRGQETQYF.

The chain is built from TRBV18 and TRBJ2-7; 8 bases align to TRBD2. The length of the CDR3 is 14 residues. The germline gives CDR1 KGHSH, CDR2 LQKENI. V was pared by 6 bases and J by 3 bases, with 7 bases of the junction left unmatched. The chain's CDR3 is CASSPRGGVYEQYF. The DNA for the CDR3 is TGTGCCAGCTCGCCCCGGGGGGGCGTCTACGAGCAGTACTTC.

This clone was seen only once. The gene calls are TRBV27 and TRBJ2-3, with 11 bases that match TRBD2. V gave up 4 bases and J gave up 0 bases; unmatched junction bases: 9. The CDR3 sequence is 18 residues long. Looked up from germline, CDR1 is MNHEY and CDR2 is SMNVEV (reference sequence). The DNA for the CDR3 is TGTGCCAGCAGTTCCCTGTTAGCGGGGGGGACTAGCACAGATACGCAGTATTTT. Protein: CASSSLLAGGTSTDTQYF.

The V gene is TRBV4-3, the J gene TRBJ2-3; D is possibly TRBD1 (5 bases). Trimming cost V 2 bases and J 6 bases, with 15 bases left between them. Germline-derived CDR1 and CDR2 are LGHNA and YSLEER. The CDR3 length is 15 residues. CDR3 bases: TGCGCCAGCAGCCAAACTTCGGCCCAGGGCGATACGCAGTATTTT. Protein: CASSQTSAQGDTQYF.

The chain is built from TRBV7-8 and TRBJ1-6; maybe TRBD1 (5 bases). The germline gives CDR1 SGHVS, CDR2 FQNEAQ. Trimming left V 5 bases short and J 10 bases short, with 18 bases between. The CDR3 runs 15 residues. CDR3 DNA: TGTGCCAGCAGCGATGGGTTCAGGGATCGGTCACCCCTCCACTTT. It yields the protein CASSDGFRDRSPLHF.

The V gene is TRBV30, the J gene TRBJ1-4; a weak D match, TRBD1 (5 bases). The length of the CDR3 is 12 residues. Between the trimmed V and J ends, which lost 0 bases and 10 bases, there was a span of 9 bases. Germline-derived CDR1 and CDR2 are GTSNPN and SVGIG (reference sequence). CDR3 nucleotides: TGTGCCTGGAGTGTACCCGGGGGAAAACTGTTTTTT. It yields the protein CAWSVPGGKLFF.

This chain joins TRBV2 and TRBJ2-5; 10 bases match TRBD2. The V segment lost 6 bases and the J segment 1 base; nucleotides outside the gene matches: 2. From germline, CDR1 is SNHLY and CDR2 FYNNEI. The CDR3 has 14 amino acids. The CDR3 here is CASRLAGAQETQYF. CDR3 coding DNA: TGTGCCAGCAGGCTAGCGGGGGCCCAAGAGACCCAGTACTTC.

The V gene is TRBV7-3, the J gene TRBJ2-1; D is ambiguous. CDR3 length: 12 amino acids. CDR1 and CDR2 (germline): SGHTA, FQGTGA. The V and J ends lost 5 bases and 7 bases respectively, with 9 bases between them. CDR3 sequence: CASSPNGNEQFF. CDR3 coding DNA: TGTGCCAGCAGCCCCAACGGGAATGAGCAGTTCTTC.

There are a few counts of this clone. The V call is TRBV4-2, the J call TRBJ1-2, with a tentative D call TRBD1 (5 bases). V was shortened by 0 bases and J by 4 bases, with 12 bases between the two germline ends. CDR3 length: 15 residues. The germline V gene encodes CDR1 LGHNA and CDR2 YNFKEQ. CDR3 coding DNA: TGTGCCAGCAGCCAAGATCCGGGGGAGTTCTATGGCTACACCTTC. Translation gives CASSQDPGEFYGYTF.